This TCR beta chain emerged from a study of T cells in Graves' hyperthyroidism and ophthalmopathy. The study, taken as a whole, reports: It was a median approximately 6 months before onset that the model predicted ophthalmopathy.

As regards this clonotype: What it binds is not known.

The germline V and J ends were trimmed by 0 bases and 1 base, with 7 bases remaining between them. The length of the CDR3 is 15 residues. Germline V gives CDR1 LGHNA, CDR2 YSLEER. Amplification of TCR beta CDR3 regions used RNA as the template. First-round RT-PCR with HTBI primers amplified the TCR CDR3 region. From the multiplex PCR reads, TCRdb called clonotypes with MiXCR, one entry per CDR3 protein. The table has around 620,000 distinct CDR3 sequences, approximately 14% seen once. The sequence was obtained from a woman aged 18-29 years with Graves' ophthalmopathy. This rearrangement joins TRBV4-3 to TRBJ2-1; D ambiguous. Sequenced sample: blood. The CDR3 here is CASSQERASYNEQFF. The CDR3 region has the DNA TGCGCCAGCAGCCAAGAGCGCGCATCCTACAATGAGCAGTTCTTC.